These T cell receptor beta chains were read from a single sample in a study of regulatory T cells in long-lasting Graves disease. TCRdb itself ran the multiplex PCR reads through MiXCR, one entry per CDR3 protein. Among 400,000 to 500,000 distinct CDR3 sequences listed, 20% to 25% were seen once. The starting material was peripheral blood mononuclear cells (PBMCs), obtained when the disease was refractory, from a patient treated with antithyroid drugs. The source of these receptors is a female donor with Graves disease. The CDR3 runs from the conserved cysteine through the conserved F or W. Each record gives: clone size, V gene, J gene, D gene, CDR3 protein, CDR3 DNA. The D gene is left open where the match is weak. For some rows the clone size is stated as once, few or many, or as a class when expanded; others skip it.

>few|TRBV19|TRBJ2-5|TRBD1
CASSNRDRDGETQYF
TGTGCCAGTAGTAACCGGGACAGGGATGGGGAGACCCAGTACTTC
>few|TRBV30|TRBJ2-7|.
CAWKRGHRDSKILSSYEQYF
TGTGCCTGGAAGCGGGGGCACCGGGACAGTAAGATTTTGAGCTCCTACGAGCAGTACTTC
>few|TRBV19|TRBJ1-1|.
CASSSSGDAFF
TGTGCCAGTAGTAGCTCGGGCGATGCTTTCTTT
>.|TRBV2|TRBJ1-5|.
CASHVEQGGQPQHF
TGTGCCAGCCACGTAGAACAGGGTGGACAGCCCCAGCATTTT
>few|TRBV10-3|TRBJ1-1|.
CAISESFGEAFF
TGTGCCATCAGTGAGTCCTTCGGGGAAGCTTTCTTT
>.|TRBV9|TRBJ2-2|.
CASSVEGGDSNTGELFF
TGTGCCAGCAGCGTAGAAGGCGGGGACTCGAACACCGGGGAGCTGTTTTTT
>.|TRBV7-8|TRBJ2-3|TRBD2
CASSRGGQDTQYF
TGTGCCAGTAGTAGGGGAGGGCAAGATACGCAGTATTTT
>.|TRBV11-2|TRBJ2-3|TRBD2
CASSPQRLTSGGGTDTQYF
TGTGCCAGCAGCCCACAGCGTTTAACTAGCGGAGGGGGAACAGATACGCAGTATTTT
>many|TRBV5-1|TRBJ1-5|.
CASSLGGDGQPQHF
TGCGCCAGCAGCTTGGGCGGGGATGGGCAGCCCCAGCATTTT
>few|TRBV19|TRBJ2-6|TRBD2
CASSIGGLAFSPGANVLTF
TGTGCCAGTAGTATAGGGGGACTAGCTTTTTCACCTGGGGCCAACGTCCTGACTTTC
>many|TRBV3-1|TRBJ2-2|.
CASSQVVSQHGELFF
TGTGCCAGCAGCCAAGTAGTAAGTCAACACGGGGAGCTGTTTTTT
>.|TRBV29-1|TRBJ1-5|.
CSAGNNQPQHF
TGCAGCGCCGGAAACAATCAGCCCCAGCATTTT
>many|TRBV29-1|TRBJ1-2|.
CSTEEWAYGYTF
TGCAGCACTGAAGAGTGGGCCTATGGCTACACCTTC
>many|TRBV13|TRBJ2-7|.
CASSLGLGTGIYEQYF
TGTGCCAGCAGCTTAGGCCTGGGTACAGGCATCTACGAGCAGTACTTC
>few|TRBV6-1|TRBJ2-5|.
CASSVEEYQETQYF
TGTGCCAGCAGTGTAGAAGAGTACCAAGAGACCCAGTACTTC
>many|TRBV3-1|TRBJ2-2|.
CASSHTGELFF
TGTGCCAGCAGCCACACCGGGGAGCTGTTTTTT
>few|TRBV5-1|TRBJ1-6|.
CASSPQGRDYSPLHF
TGCGCCAGCAGCCCCCAGGGGCGGGATTATTCACCCCTCCACTTT
>many|TRBV11-2|TRBJ2-7|TRBD1
CASSLERTGLHEQYF
TGTGCCAGCAGCTTAGAAAGGACAGGGCTACACGAGCAGTACTTC
>many|TRBV20-1|TRBJ2-2|.
CSAWRDHGTGELFF
TGCAGTGCATGGAGGGACCATGGGACCGGGGAGCTGTTTTTT
>many|TRBV28|TRBJ1-1|.
CASSLDLTVSTEAFF
TGTGCCAGCAGCTTGGACCTGACAGTGAGCACTGAAGCTTTCTTT
>.|TRBV25-1|TRBJ2-3|.
CASSEQGDTQYF
TGTGCCAGCAGTGAACAGGGAGACACGCAGTATTTT
>few|TRBV2|TRBJ2-1|TRBD2
CASSQRDRGSYNEQFF
TGTGCCAGCAGTCAGCGGGACCGCGGATCCTACAATGAGCAGTTCTTC
>many|TRBV27|TRBJ2-5|TRBD2
CASSKREGQETQYF
TGTGCCAGCAGTAAGCGGGAGGGCCAAGAGACCCAGTACTTC
>many|TRBV6-2/TRBV6-3|TRBJ2-5|.
CASSSFGRETQYF
TGTGCCAGCAGCTCTTTCGGCCGGGAGACCCAGTACTTC
>many|TRBV27|TRBJ2-7|.
CASSSGGGYGSYEQYF
TGTGCCAGCAGTTCCGGAGGGGGCTATGGGTCCTACGAGCAGTACTTC
>few|TRBV18|TRBJ2-7|.
CASSIDRRPSYEQYF
TGTGCCAGCAGTATCGACAGGAGACCGTCCTACGAGCAGTACTTC
>.|TRBV5-6|TRBJ1-3|.
CASSLRGARDTIYF
TGTGCCAGCAGCTTGAGGGGCGCGAGGGACACCATATATTTT